This T cell receptor (beta chain) was profiled in a study of blood T cell repertoires in COVID-19. The CDR3 spans 13 residues. CDR1 ENHRY and CDR2 SYGVKD come from the germline V gene. Trimming removed 7 bases at V and 4 bases at J, with 13 bases between. Methods used by the authors: Reference gene primers were amplified, and this amplification served to estimate nucleated cell counts. Data came from immunoSEQ multiplex PCR; TCRdb stores just in-frame clones and leaves some out. For V, J and clone size, that table is used; D and trimming come from the DNA. This table has roughly 87,000 clones, approximately 86% appearing once.

The sample was peripheral blood. This clonotype was sampled from an elderly woman with COVID-19, enrolled during active disease. The V and J genes are TRBV10-3 and TRBJ1-1, with D perhaps TRBD1 (5 bases). The DNA for the CDR3 is TGTGCCATCACGGAGGGGCAGGGCACTGAAGCTTTCTTT. This translates into CAITEGQGTEAFF.